Each of the 13 T cell receptor beta chains below was sequenced from the same sample in a study of Graves' ophthalmopathy and Graves' hyperthyroidism. Using RNA transcripts, the TCR beta CDR3 regions were amplified. Amplification began with first-round RT-PCR using HTBI primers, then second-round multiplex PCR was performed. Each CDR3 protein gets one entry after TCRdb re-called the multiplex PCR reads with MiXCR. The repertoire has over a million distinct CDR3 sequences, about 35% of them found once; the top ten carry approximately 12%. Source material: peripheral blood or thyroid tissue (not recorded which). Receptors were obtained from an adult man with Graves' hyperthyroidism.

The sample holds a few counts of this clonotype. The chain links TRBV7-6 to TRBJ2-5; 7 bases map to TRBD1. Losses at the gene ends were 7 bases for V and 6 bases for J; bases not matched to a gene: 17. Germline V gives CDR1 SGHVS, CDR2 FNYEAQ. The CDR3 contains 16 residues. CDR3 DNA sequence: TGTGCCAGCACCACAGTCCGAGGGGGCTTAGGGCAGACCCAGTACTTC. Amino acids: CASTTVRGGLGQTQYF.

The table lists this clonotype with a few counts. The rearrangement links TRBV19 to TRBJ1-5; perhaps TRBD1 as D (5 bases). CDR1 and CDR2 (germline): LNHDA, SQIVND (reference sequence). V was clipped by 6 bases and J by 3 bases, with 12 bases between them. The CDR3 sequence is 14 residues long. In DNA, the CDR3 is TGTGCCAGTAGAATCCAGGGTCTCAATCAGCCCCAGCATTTT. It is translated as CASRIQGLNQPQHF.

This clonotype has at least ten counts. The chain uses TRBV25-1 and TRBJ1-4; 11 positions agree with TRBD1. Germline V gives CDR1 MGHDK, CDR2 SYGVNS. The CDR3 totals 14 residues. The ends lost 6 bases at V and 6 bases at J; junction bases unmatched: 3. The CDR3 spells CASRPGQGDEKLFF. The CDR3 bases are TGTGCCAGCAGGCCGGGACAGGGGGATGAAAAACTGTTTTTT.

This clonotype has at least ten counts. V gene TRBV9 combines with J gene TRBJ1-4; a possible D gene is TRBD1 (5 bases). Trimming took off 3 bases at V and 5 bases at J, with 14 bases between the two ends. The CDR3 has 15 amino acids. Germline CDR1 SGDLS, CDR2 YYNGEE. The CDR3 nucleotides are TGTGCCAGCAGCGGACTGGGACGTAGAAATGAAAAACTGTTTTTT. Encoded protein: CASSGLGRRNEKLFF.

The chain has TRBV6-5 and TRBJ2-2, with TRBD2 as a possible D gene (7 bases). The germline gives CDR1 MNHEY, CDR2 SVGAGI. This CDR3 spans 15 amino acids. Trimming shortened V by 2 bases and J by 3 bases, and 10 bases separated the two germline ends. Written as DNA, the CDR3 is TGTGCCAGCAGTTACCGCGGGGGCCACACCGGGGAGCTGTTTTTT. This translates into CASSYRGGHTGELFF.

In this sample, this clonotype turned up a few times. The V call is TRBV20-1, the J call TRBJ1-1; 11 positions match TRBD1. CDR3 length: 16 amino acids. The trim removed 0 bases at V and 0 bases at J, leaving 3 bases unmatched. Germline CDR1 reads DFQATT; CDR2 reads SNEGSKA (reference sequence). The CDR3, as DNA: TGCAGTGCTAGAGAGGACAGGGGGCTTATGAACACTGAAGCTTTCTTT. Translation: CSAREDRGLMNTEAFF.

This chain links TRBV20-1 with TRBJ1-5, with 9 positions matching TRBD1. The CDR3 has 13 amino acids. Germline values: CDR1 DFQATT, CDR2 SNEGSKA (reference sequence). The J segment lost 6 bases and the V segment lost 5 bases, leaving 5 bases of the junction unmatched. The CDR3 spells CSADRGNVQPQHF. The DNA of the CDR3 is TGCAGTGCTGACAGGGGGAATGTTCAGCCCCAGCATTTT.

This clonotype was counted once. The CDR3 sequence is CSVERDSLNTEAFF. The CDR3 DNA is TGCAGCGTTGAGAGGGACAGCTTGAACACTGAAGCTTTCTTT. The chain joins TRBV29-1 to TRBJ1-1, with 7 nucleotides matching TRBD1. The CDR3 spans 14 residues. CDR1 and CDR2 (germline): SQVTM, ANQGSEA. V trimming: 3 bases; J trimming: 0 bases; junction bases outside the gene matches: 4. Combining the CDR3 with reference TRBV29-1 and TRBJ1-1 gives the whole variable domain SAVISQKPSRDICQRGTSLTIQCQVDSQVTMMFWYRQQPGQSLTLIATANQGSEATYESGFVIDKFPISRPNLTFSTLTVSNMSPEDSSIYLCSVERDSLNTEAFFGQGTRLTVV.

This clonotype was seen more than once but under ten times. V is TRBV6-2 or TRBV6-3 and J is TRBJ1-2; D call uncertain. The germline V gene encodes CDR1 MNHEY and CDR2 SVGEGT. Trimming removed 10 bases at V and 2 bases at J, with 8 bases between. The CDR3 has 11 amino acids. The CDR3 DNA reads TGTGCCACAGAGGCGAACTATGGCTACACCTTC. Translated, it gives CATEANYGYTF.

The rearrangement joins TRBV12-3 or TRBV12-4 to TRBJ2-7, with D perhaps matching TRBD2 (5 bases). The CDR3 totals 17 residues. The V and J ends lost 3 bases and 9 bases respectively, with 27 bases between them. The CDR3 DNA is TGTGCCAGCAGTTTGGACCGGAGAGGGAGAGTGGACGGTGGGCAGTACTTC. As protein: CASSLDRRGRVDGGQYF.

With respect to this clonotype: This may be a read error: a much more frequent sequence differs by one nucleotide. This rearrangement joins TRBV7-2 to TRBJ1-3; D ambiguous. The CDR3 loop spans 16 amino acids. The V gene's germline CDR1 is SGHTA and CDR2 FQGNSA. In nucleotides, the CDR3 is TGTGCCAGCAGCCCGCCGTCGGGAATCTCTGGAAACATCATATATTTT. Translating it yields CASSPPSGISGNIIYF.

This clonotype was seen at least ten times. J is TRBJ1-4 and V is TRBV5-1, with D unclear. V lost 9 bases, J lost 3 bases, and 15 bases lay in between. There are 14 residues in the CDR3. Germline CDR1 SGHRS, CDR2 YFSETQ. Here the CDR3 reads CATRTTPANEKLFF. The CDR3, as DNA: TGCGCCACCCGGACCACACCGGCTAATGAAAAACTGTTTTTT.

Only a few counts were recorded for this clonotype. The chain joins TRBV2 to TRBJ1-6; no firm D call. Deletions cut 5 bases from V and 1 base from J, with 9 bases between. Germline values: CDR1 SNHLY, CDR2 FYNNEI. The CDR3 contains 15 residues. CDR3 coding DNA: TGTGCCAGCAGTTCCTTAGGGTCCTATAATTCACCCCTCCACTTT. This encodes CASSSLGSYNSPLHF.